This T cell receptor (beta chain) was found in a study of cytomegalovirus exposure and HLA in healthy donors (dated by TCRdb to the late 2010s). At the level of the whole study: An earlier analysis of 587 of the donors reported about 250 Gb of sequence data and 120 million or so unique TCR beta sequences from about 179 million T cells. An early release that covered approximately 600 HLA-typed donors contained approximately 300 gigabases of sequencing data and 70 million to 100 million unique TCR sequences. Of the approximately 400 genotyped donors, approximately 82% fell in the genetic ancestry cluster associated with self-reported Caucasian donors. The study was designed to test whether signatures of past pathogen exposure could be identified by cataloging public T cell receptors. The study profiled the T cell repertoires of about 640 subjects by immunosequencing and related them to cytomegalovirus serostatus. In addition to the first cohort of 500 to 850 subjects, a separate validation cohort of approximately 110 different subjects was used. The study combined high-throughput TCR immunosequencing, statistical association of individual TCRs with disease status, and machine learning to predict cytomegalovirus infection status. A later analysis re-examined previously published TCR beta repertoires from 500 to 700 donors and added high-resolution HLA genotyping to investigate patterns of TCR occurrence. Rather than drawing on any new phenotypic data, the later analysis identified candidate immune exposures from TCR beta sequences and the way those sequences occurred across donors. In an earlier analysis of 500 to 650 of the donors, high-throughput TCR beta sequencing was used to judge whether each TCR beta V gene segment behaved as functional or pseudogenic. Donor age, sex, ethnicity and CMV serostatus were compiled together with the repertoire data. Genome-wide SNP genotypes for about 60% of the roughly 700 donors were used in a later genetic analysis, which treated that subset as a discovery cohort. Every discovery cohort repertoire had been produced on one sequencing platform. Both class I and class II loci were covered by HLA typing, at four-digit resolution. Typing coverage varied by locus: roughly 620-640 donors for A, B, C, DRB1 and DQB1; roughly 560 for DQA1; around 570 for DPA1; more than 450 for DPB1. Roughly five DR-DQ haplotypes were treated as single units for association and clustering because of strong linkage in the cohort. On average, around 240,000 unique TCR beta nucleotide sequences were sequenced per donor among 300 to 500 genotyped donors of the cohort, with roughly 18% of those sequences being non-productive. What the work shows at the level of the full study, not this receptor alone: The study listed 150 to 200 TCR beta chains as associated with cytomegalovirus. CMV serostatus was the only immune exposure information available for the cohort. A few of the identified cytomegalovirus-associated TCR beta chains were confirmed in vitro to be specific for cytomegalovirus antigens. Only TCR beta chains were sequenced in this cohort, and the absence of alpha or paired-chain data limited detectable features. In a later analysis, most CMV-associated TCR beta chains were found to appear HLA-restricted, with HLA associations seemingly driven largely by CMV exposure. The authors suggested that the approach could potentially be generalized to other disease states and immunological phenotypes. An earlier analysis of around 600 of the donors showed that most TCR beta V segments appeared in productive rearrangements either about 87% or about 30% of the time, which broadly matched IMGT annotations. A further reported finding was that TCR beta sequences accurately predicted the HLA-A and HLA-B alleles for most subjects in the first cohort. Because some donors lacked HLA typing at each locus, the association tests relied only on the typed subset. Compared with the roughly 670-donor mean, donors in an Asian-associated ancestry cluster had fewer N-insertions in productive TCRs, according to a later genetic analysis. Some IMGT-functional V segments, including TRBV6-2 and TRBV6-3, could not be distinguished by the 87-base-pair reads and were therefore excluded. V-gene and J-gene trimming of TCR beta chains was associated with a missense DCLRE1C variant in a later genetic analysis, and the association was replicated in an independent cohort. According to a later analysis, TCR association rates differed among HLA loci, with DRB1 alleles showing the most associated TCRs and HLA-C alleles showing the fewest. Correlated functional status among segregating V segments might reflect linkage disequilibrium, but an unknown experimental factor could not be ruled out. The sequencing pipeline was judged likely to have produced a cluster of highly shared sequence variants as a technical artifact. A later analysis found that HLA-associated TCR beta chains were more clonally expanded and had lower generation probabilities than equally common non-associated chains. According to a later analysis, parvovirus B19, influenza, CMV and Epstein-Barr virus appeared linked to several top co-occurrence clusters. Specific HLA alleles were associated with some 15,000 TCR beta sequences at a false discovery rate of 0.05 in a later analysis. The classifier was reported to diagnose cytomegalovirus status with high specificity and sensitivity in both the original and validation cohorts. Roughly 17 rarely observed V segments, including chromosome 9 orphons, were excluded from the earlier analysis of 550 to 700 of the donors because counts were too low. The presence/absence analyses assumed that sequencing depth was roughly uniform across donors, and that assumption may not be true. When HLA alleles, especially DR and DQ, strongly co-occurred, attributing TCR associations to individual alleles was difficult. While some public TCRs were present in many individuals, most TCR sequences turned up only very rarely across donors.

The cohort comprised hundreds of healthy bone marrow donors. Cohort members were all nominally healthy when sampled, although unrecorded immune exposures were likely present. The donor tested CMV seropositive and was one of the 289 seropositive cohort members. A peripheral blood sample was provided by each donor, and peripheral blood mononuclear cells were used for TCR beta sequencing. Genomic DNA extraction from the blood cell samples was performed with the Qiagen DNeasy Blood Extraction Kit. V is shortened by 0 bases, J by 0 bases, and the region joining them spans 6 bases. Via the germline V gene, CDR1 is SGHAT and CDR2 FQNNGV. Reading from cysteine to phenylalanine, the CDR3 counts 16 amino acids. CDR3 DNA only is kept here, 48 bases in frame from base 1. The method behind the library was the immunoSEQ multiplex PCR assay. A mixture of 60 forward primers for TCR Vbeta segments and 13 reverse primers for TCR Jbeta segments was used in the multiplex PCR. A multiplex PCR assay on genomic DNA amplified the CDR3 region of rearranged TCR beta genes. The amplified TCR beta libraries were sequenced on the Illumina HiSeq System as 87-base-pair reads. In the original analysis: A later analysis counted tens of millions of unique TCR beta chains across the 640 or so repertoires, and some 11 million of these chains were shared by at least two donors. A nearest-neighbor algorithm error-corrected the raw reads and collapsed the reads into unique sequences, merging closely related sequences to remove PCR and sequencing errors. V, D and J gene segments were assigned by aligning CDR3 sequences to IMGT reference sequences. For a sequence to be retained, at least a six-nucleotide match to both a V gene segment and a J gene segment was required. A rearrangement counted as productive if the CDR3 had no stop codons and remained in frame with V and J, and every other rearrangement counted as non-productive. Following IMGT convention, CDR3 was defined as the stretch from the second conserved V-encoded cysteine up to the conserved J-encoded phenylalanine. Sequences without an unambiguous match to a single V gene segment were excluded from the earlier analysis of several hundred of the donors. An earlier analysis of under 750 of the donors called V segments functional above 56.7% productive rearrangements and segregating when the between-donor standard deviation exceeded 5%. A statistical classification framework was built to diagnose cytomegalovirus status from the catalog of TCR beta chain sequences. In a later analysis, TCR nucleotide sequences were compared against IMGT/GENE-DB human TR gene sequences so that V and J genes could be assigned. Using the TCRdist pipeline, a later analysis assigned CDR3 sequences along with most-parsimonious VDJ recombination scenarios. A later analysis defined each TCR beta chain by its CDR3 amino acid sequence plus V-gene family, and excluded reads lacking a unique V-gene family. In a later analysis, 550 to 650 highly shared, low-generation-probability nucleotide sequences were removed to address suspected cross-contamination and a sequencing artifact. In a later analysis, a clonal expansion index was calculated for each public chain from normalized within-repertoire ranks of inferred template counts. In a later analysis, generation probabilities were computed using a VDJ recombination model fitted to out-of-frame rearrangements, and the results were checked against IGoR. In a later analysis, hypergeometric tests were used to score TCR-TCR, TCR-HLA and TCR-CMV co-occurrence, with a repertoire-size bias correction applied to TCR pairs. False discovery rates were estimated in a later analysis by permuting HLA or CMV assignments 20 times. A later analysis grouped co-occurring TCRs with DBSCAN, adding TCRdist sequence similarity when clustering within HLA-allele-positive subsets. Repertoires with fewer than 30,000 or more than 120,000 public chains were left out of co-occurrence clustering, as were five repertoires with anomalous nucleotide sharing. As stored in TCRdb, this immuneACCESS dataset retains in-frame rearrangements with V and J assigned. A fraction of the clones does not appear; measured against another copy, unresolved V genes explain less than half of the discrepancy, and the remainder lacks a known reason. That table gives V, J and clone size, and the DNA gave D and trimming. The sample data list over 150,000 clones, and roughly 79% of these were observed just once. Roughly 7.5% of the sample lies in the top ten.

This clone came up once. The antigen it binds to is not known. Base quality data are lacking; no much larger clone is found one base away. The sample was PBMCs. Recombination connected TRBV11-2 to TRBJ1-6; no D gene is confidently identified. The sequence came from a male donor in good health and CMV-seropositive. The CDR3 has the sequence CASSLEGSSYNSPLHF. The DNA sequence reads TGTGCCAGCAGCTTAGAGGGGAGCTCCTATAATTCACCCCTCCACTTT.